This is a list of T cell receptor beta chains from one sample in a study of T-cell reconstitution after alpha-beta-depleted transplantation in children. TCRdb reanalysed the PCR reads using MiXCR and keeps one entry per CDR3 protein. The sample comprises approximately 1,000,000 distinct CDR3 sequences, about 29% of which are singletons, and more than 25% rests with the top ten. Sequenced here: PBMCs, mostly from graft donor cells, sampled 360 days after TCRalphabeta/CD19-depleted stem cell transplant. All receptors come from a boy younger than two who had a stem cell transplant for SCID, so the T cells may come from the graft donor. CDR3s include the opening cysteine and the closing phenylalanine or tryptophan. Fields, in order: J gene, clone size, D gene, V gene, CDR3 protein, CDR3 DNA. A D gene is named only where the DNA matches it firmly. Expanded clones are given a class, and other clones once, few, many or no size at all.

j_gene: TRBJ2-2
abundance: many
d_gene: NA
v_gene: TRBV4-1
CDR3aa: CASSQIGGPGELFF
CDR3nt: TGCGCCAGCAGCCAGATTGGGGGGCCCGGGGAGCTGTTTTTT

j_gene: TRBJ2-1
abundance: few
d_gene: TRBD2
v_gene: TRBV11-2
CDR3aa: CASSLGPQLSGAHF
CDR3nt: TGTGCCAGCAGCTTAGGACCCCAGTTGAGCGGGGCCCACTTC

j_gene: TRBJ2-1
abundance: NA
d_gene: NA
v_gene: TRBV7-8
CDR3aa: CASSLRQQYYNEQFF
CDR3nt: TGTGCCAGCAGCTTGAGGCAGCAGTATTACAATGAGCAGTTCTTC

j_gene: TRBJ1-1
abundance: few
d_gene: NA
v_gene: TRBV10-3
CDR3aa: CAISPVNTEAFF
CDR3nt: TGTGCCATCAGTCCGGTGAACACTGAAGCTTTCTTT

j_gene: TRBJ2-7
abundance: few
d_gene: TRBD2
v_gene: TRBV14
CDR3aa: CASSQLAGGAYEQYF
CDR3nt: TGTGCCAGCAGCCAATTAGCGGGGGGGGCCTACGAGCAGTACTTC

j_gene: TRBJ1-2
abundance: few
d_gene: NA
v_gene: TRBV27
CDR3aa: CASSFVWGADYGYTF
CDR3nt: TGTGCCAGCAGTTTTGTCTGGGGAGCCGACTATGGCTACACCTTC

j_gene: TRBJ2-1
abundance: many
d_gene: TRBD2
v_gene: TRBV10-3
CDR3aa: CAISGLAGGEQFF
CDR3nt: TGTGCCATCAGTGGACTAGCGGGGGGTGAGCAGTTCTTC

j_gene: TRBJ2-5
abundance: few
d_gene: TRBD1
v_gene: TRBV7-3
CDR3aa: CASSKQGGRQETQYF
CDR3nt: TGTGCCAGCAGCAAACAGGGGGGCCGACAAGAGACCCAGTACTTC

j_gene: TRBJ2-2
abundance: NA
d_gene: NA
v_gene: TRBV2
CDR3aa: CASKVGSLTGELFF
CDR3nt: TGTGCCAGCAAGGTCGGCAGTCTAACCGGGGAGCTGTTTTTT

j_gene: TRBJ2-1
abundance: NA
d_gene: TRBD2
v_gene: TRBV2
CDR3aa: CASRDRDYLYNEQFF
CDR3nt: TGTGCCAGCAGGGACCGGGACTACCTTTACAATGAGCAGTTCTTC

j_gene: TRBJ2-7
abundance: many
d_gene: NA
v_gene: TRBV18
CDR3aa: CASSPGVPYEQYF
CDR3nt: TGTGCCAGCAGCCCGGGGGTCCCCTACGAGCAGTACTTC

j_gene: TRBJ2-7
abundance: few
d_gene: NA
v_gene: TRBV12-3/TRBV12-4
CDR3aa: CASSLPGAGSYEQYF
CDR3nt: TGTGCCAGCAGTTTACCGGGGGCGGGGTCCTACGAGCAGTACTTC

j_gene: TRBJ1-1
abundance: NA
d_gene: NA
v_gene: TRBV18
CDR3aa: CASSPQTENTEAFF
CDR3nt: TGTGCCAGCTCACCTCAAACGGAGAACACTGAAGCTTTCTTT

j_gene: TRBJ1-6
abundance: NA
d_gene: TRBD1
v_gene: TRBV3-1
CDR3aa: CASSNRDSNSPLHF
CDR3nt: TGTGCCAGCAGCAACCGGGACAGTAATTCACCCCTCCACTTT

j_gene: TRBJ1-1
abundance: NA
d_gene: NA
v_gene: TRBV27
CDR3aa: CASSSSRVRGEAFF
CDR3nt: TGTGCCAGCAGTTCTTCCAGGGTGAGGGGTGAAGCTTTCTTT

j_gene: TRBJ2-3
abundance: many
d_gene: TRBD1
v_gene: TRBV5-1
CDR3aa: CASSSGQGTDTQYF
CDR3nt: TGCGCCAGCAGCTCGGGACAGGGGACAGATACGCAGTATTTT

j_gene: TRBJ1-1
abundance: few
d_gene: TRBD1
v_gene: TRBV20-1
CDR3aa: CSARLVGGNTEAFF
CDR3nt: TGCAGTGCTCGACTGGTAGGGGGCAACACTGAAGCTTTCTTT

j_gene: TRBJ1-1
abundance: NA
d_gene: NA
v_gene: TRBV28
CDR3aa: CASSFGKPMNTEAFF
CDR3nt: TGTGCCAGCAGTTTCGGAAAACCGATGAACACTGAAGCTTTCTTT

j_gene: TRBJ1-3
abundance: NA
d_gene: NA
v_gene: TRBV12-3/TRBV12-4
CDR3aa: CASRLWGEEYTIYF
CDR3nt: TGTGCCAGCCGCCTCTGGGGGGAGGAATACACCATATATTTT

j_gene: TRBJ2-5
abundance: few
d_gene: NA
v_gene: TRBV4-2
CDR3aa: CASSQDLRRTPGETQYF
CDR3nt: TGTGCCAGCAGCCAAGATTTAAGGCGGACCCCGGGGGAGACCCAGTACTTC

j_gene: TRBJ1-1
abundance: few
d_gene: NA
v_gene: TRBV5-6
CDR3aa: CASSPNTVWNTEAFF
CDR3nt: TGTGCCAGCAGCCCCAACACGGTGTGGAACACTGAAGCTTTCTTT

j_gene: TRBJ1-2
abundance: NA
d_gene: NA
v_gene: TRBV2
CDR3aa: CASSEYWGSYYGYTF
CDR3nt: TGTGCCAGCAGTGAATATTGGGGGTCATACTATGGCTACACCTTC

j_gene: TRBJ2-5
abundance: few
d_gene: NA
v_gene: TRBV5-1
CDR3aa: CASSTRSVRETQYF
CDR3nt: TGCGCCAGCAGCACAAGGAGCGTGAGGGAGACCCAGTACTTC

j_gene: TRBJ2-1
abundance: few
d_gene: TRBD1
v_gene: TRBV7-9
CDR3aa: CASSSRTGGSGANEQFF
CDR3nt: TGTGCCAGCAGCTCCCGGACAGGGGGGTCAGGTGCCAATGAGCAGTTCTTC

j_gene: TRBJ2-7
abundance: NA
d_gene: TRBD2
v_gene: TRBV20-1
CDR3aa: CSAPGGAGVREQYF
CDR3nt: TGCAGTGCTCCGGGGGGGGCAGGGGTTAGGGAGCAGTACTTC

j_gene: TRBJ2-1
abundance: NA
d_gene: NA
v_gene: TRBV27
CDR3aa: CASSLYPQNVQFF
CDR3nt: TGTGCCAGCAGTTTATATCCGCAGAATGTTCAGTTCTTC

j_gene: TRBJ1-3
abundance: NA
d_gene: TRBD1
v_gene: TRBV3-1
CDR3aa: CASQRQGAGNTIYF
CDR3nt: TGTGCCAGCCAGAGACAGGGGGCTGGAAACACCATATATTTT

j_gene: TRBJ2-4
abundance: NA
d_gene: TRBD1
v_gene: TRBV15
CDR3aa: CATSRPGTERTKNIQYF
CDR3nt: TGTGCCACCAGCAGGCCCGGGACAGAAAGGACCAAAAACATTCAGTACTTC

j_gene: TRBJ2-2
abundance: few
d_gene: TRBD2
v_gene: TRBV6-2/TRBV6-3
CDR3aa: CASSSPRAGLGELFF
CDR3nt: TGTGCCAGCAGTTCCCCCCGAGCGGGGCTCGGGGAGCTGTTTTTT

j_gene: TRBJ2-5
abundance: few
d_gene: NA
v_gene: TRBV20-1
CDR3aa: CSASYPGLETQYF
CDR3nt: TGCAGTGCTAGCTATCCGGGGTTGGAGACCCAGTACTTC